This record concerns one TCR beta chain sequence. The CDR3 spans 12 residues. V dropped 1 base and J dropped 12 bases, with 13 bases sitting between them. As handled by the study authors: Reference gene primer amplification in the assay estimated nucleated cell counts. TCRdb's table, derived via immunoSEQ multiplex PCR, lists solely in-frame clones and lacks some. D and trimming were read from the DNA, whereas the V and J calls and clone size are those reported in that table. The data show about 46,000 clones, around 85% seen once. This sample is part of a study of blood T cell repertoires in COVID-19. The overall study: Samples representing acute and convalescent COVID-19 were sourced from the United States, Italy and Spain. Sources were T cells, B-cell-depleted T cells, or PBMCs; the material itself was cDNA or gDNA.

The J gene is TRBJ2-7, the V gene TRBV12-3 or TRBV12-4; possibly TRBD1 for D (6 bases). The source material was peripheral blood. The TCR originated in a human donor in a cohort sampled during active COVID-19. The donor label of this sample is uncertain. The CDR3 coding sequence is TGTGCCAGCAGTTTAGAAGAGGGGGTTGGGTACTTC. Amino acids: CASSLEEGVGYF.